This paragraph covers one T cell receptor (beta chain) sequence. Germline-derived CDR1 and CDR2 are SGHDT and YYEEEE. The length of the CDR3 is 17 residues. V was pared by 4 bases and J by 1 base, with 8 bases of the junction left unmatched. This sample was taken from a study of blood T cell repertoires in COVID-19. In the study overall: Spain, Italy and the United States supplied samples that represented acute and convalescent COVID-19. The cDNA or gDNA used as material had been derived from T cells, B-cell-depleted T cells, or PBMCs.

Original handling: The assay estimated nucleated cells by amplifying reference gene primers. Assay used: immunoSEQ multiplex PCR; TCRdb lists only in-frame clones, some missing. V and J calls and clone size are copied from that table; D and trimming were computed from the DNA. There are 200,000 to 300,000 clones in the sample; roughly 87% occur only once, and more than 6% lies in the top ten. The rearrangement joins TRBV5-6 to TRBJ2-6, with 7 bases lining up with TRBD2. This TCR came from a man aged 55 to 70 who had recovered from COVID-19. The sample taken for sequencing was peripheral blood. This CDR3 is CASSQYGRRSGANVLTF. The CDR3 DNA is TGTGCCAGCAGCCAATACGGGAGGAGGTCTGGGGCCAACGTCCTGACTTTC.